This T cell receptor (beta chain) was documented in a study of T cell repertoires in cytomegalovirus infection. This CDR3 is 13 amino acids long. The ends were cut back, 1 base at V and 5 bases at J, with 8 bases in the middle. Germline CDR1 MNHEY, CDR2 SMNVEV (reference sequence). In TCRdb, the reads were re-called with MiXCR into one record per CDR3 protein. The sample contains about 100,000 distinct CDR3 sequences, 25% to 30% of which appear only once. This clonotype was observed at least ten times. The antigen is unknown. The clonotype originates from a human donor in good health (CMV status not recorded). Some clones in this sample may be carry-over from other donors' samples. The sequences come from CD8+ T cells from cultured PBMCs, collected from culture after CMV antigen stimulation. The chain carries TRBV27 and TRBJ1-1; D gene uncertain. CDR3: CASSLYPGTEAFF. For the CDR3, the DNA is TGTGCCAGCAGTTTATATCCGGGGACTGAAGCTTTCTTT.